The entry below gives a single T cell receptor beta chain sequence along with its context. Using immunoSEQ multiplex PCR, the repertoire was profiled, and TCRdb retains in-frame clones only, with some absent. The sample shows about 28,000 clones, around 80% of them seen only once. CDR3 length: 15 amino acids. Germline V gene sequence: CDR1 LNHDA, CDR2 SQIVND (reference sequence). The junction had 6 bases not matched to a gene; V was cut back by 5 bases and J by 2 bases. This specimen belongs to a study of radiotherapy plus CTLA-4 blockade in lung cancer. Whole-study context: Objective responses emerged in around 19% of patients, and roughly 30% attained disease control.

The gene calls are TRBV19 and TRBJ1-5, with 7 bases aligning to TRBD1. The material was peripheral blood, obtained from a patient treated with radiotherapy plus ipilimumab. The sequence came from a human donor with non-small cell lung cancer that progressed on radiotherapy plus ipilimumab. The CDR3 protein is CASSRRQGGNQPQHF. In DNA form, the CDR3 reads TGTGCCAGTAGTCGTCGACAGGGCGGCAATCAGCCCCAGCATTTT.